These 17 T cell receptor beta chains came from one sample sequenced in a study of blood T cell repertoires in COVID-19. This table comes from immunoSEQ multiplex PCR, and its TCRdb copy is limited to in-frame clones, with some not included. The sample lists about 280,000 clones; over 80% were seen once. Sequencing input: PBMCs or T cells enriched from blood (not recorded which). Receptor source: a woman between 25 and 40 years old with acute COVID-19.

The rearrangement joins TRBV5-1 to TRBJ2-2; TRBD1 matches at 11 bases. V lost 7 bases, J lost 4 bases, and 6 bases stayed unmatched. There are 15 residues in the CDR3. Per the germline V gene, CDR1 is SGHRS and CDR2 is YFSETQ. This CDR3 reads CASGTGQGATGELFF. In DNA form, the CDR3 reads TGCGCCAGCGGAACCGGACAGGGGGCCACCGGGGAGCTGTTTTTT.

The chain carries TRBV4-1 and TRBJ2-5, with TRBD2 matching 14 bases. Unmatched junction bases numbered 8, after V lost 4 bases and J lost 4 bases. CDR3 length: 17 residues. Germline assignment: CDR1 MGHRA and CDR2 YSYEKL. CDR3 region: CASSPGLAGEVGETQYF. The DNA for the CDR3 is TGCGCCAGCAGCCCGGGACTAGCGGGAGAGGTTGGAGAGACCCAGTACTTC.

This clone was counted once. The J gene is TRBJ2-1, the V gene TRBV5-1, with 11 positions matching TRBD2. CDR1 and CDR2 from the germline V gene are SGHRS and YFSETQ. V lost 2 bases and J lost 3; bases outside the gene matches: 10. The CDR3 consists of 18 residues. The DNA for the CDR3 is TGCGCCAGCAGCTTAGTTTCGGGACTAGCGGAGGGCTACAATGAGCAGTTCTTC. Protein: CASSLVSGLAEGYNEQFF.

The genes are TRBV14 and TRBJ1-2, with D maybe TRBD1 (5 bases). Germline values: CDR1 SGHDN, CDR2 FVKESK. The CDR3 is made up of 18 amino acids. Trimming took 1 base from V and 4 from J, leaving 22 bases between them. The CDR3 DNA sequence: TGTGCCAGCAGCCAAGCCTCAAGGGGTTCCGGGTCGATCTATGGCTACACCTTC. This sequence encodes CASSQASRGSGSIYGYTF. The whole variable domain, remainder taken from reference TRBV14 and TRBJ1-2, is EAGVTQFPSHSVIEKGQTVTLRCDPISGHDNLYWYRRVMGKEIKFLLHFVKESKQDESGMPNNRFLAERTGGTYSTLKVQPAELEDSGVYFCASSQASRGSGSIYGYTFGSGTRLTVV.

This sequence joins TRBV5-1 and TRBJ1-1; 9 bases are shared with TRBD1. CDR1 SGHRS and CDR2 YFSETQ come from the germline V gene. The CDR3 spans 16 residues. Losses at the gene ends were 2 bases for V and 0 bases for J; bases not matched to a gene: 5. The CDR3 region is CASSFGTGTLNTEAFF. The DNA of the CDR3 is TGCGCCAGCAGCTTTGGGACAGGGACTTTGAACACTGAAGCTTTCTTT.

The chain uses TRBV18 and TRBJ1-2, with TRBD1 identical over 7 bases. Germline V CDR1 and CDR2: KGHSH, LQKENI. The V and J ends lost 3 bases and 0 bases, in that order; junction bases with no gene match: 13. This CDR3 contains 18 residues. The CDR3 DNA follows: TGTGCCAGCTCACCGACTTACCGGGACAGCACACCTAACTATGGCTACACCTTC. The encoded protein is CASSPTYRDSTPNYGYTF.

The chain combines TRBV6-4 with TRBJ1-5, with TRBD1 matching over 7 bases. Per the germline V gene, CDR1 is MRHNA and CDR2 is SNTAGT. The V gene end was trimmed by 7 bases and the J gene end by 5 bases; junction bases not matched to a gene: 8. The CDR3 is made up of 14 amino acids. CDR3 sequence (DNA): TGTGCCAGCAAAAAAGGGGGCTACGATCAGCCCCAGCATTTT. It is translated as CASKKGGYDQPQHF.

The chain is built from TRBV29-1 and TRBJ1-4; tentatively, D is TRBD1 (6 bases). The V end lost 4 bases, the J end lost 5 bases, and 14 bases lay between the germline ends. There are 14 residues in the CDR3. The germline V gene has CDR1 SQVTM and CDR2 ANQGSEA. The CDR3 protein is CSVARTEENEKLFF. DNA for the CDR3: TGCAGCGTTGCCCGGACAGAAGAAAATGAAAAACTGTTTTTT.

The chain carries TRBV28 and TRBJ1-5; D is unresolved. The CDR3 is 12 residues long. V was trimmed by 5 bases and J by 6 bases, leaving 8 bases between them. CDR1 MDHEN and CDR2 SYDVKM come from the germline V gene. The CDR3 loop is CASSTPGQPQHF. The CDR3 DNA is TGTGCCAGCAGTACCCCGGGTCAGCCCCAGCATTTT. Using reference TRBV28 and TRBJ1-5 for the parts outside the CDR3, the full variable domain is DVKVTQSSRYLVKRTGEKVFLECVQDMDHENMFWYRQDPGLGLRLIYFSYDVKMKEKGDIPEGYSVSREKKERFSLILESASTNQTSMYLCASSTPGQPQHFGDGTRLSIL.

This chain's CDR3 is CASSPNQGDGNQPQHF. The CDR3, as DNA: TGTGCCAGTAGTCCAAACCAGGGGGATGGCAATCAGCCCCAGCATTTT. The V and J genes are TRBV19 and TRBJ1-5; 7 bases fit TRBD1. Germline assignment: CDR1 LNHDA and CDR2 SQIVND (reference sequence). V trimming: 5 bases; J trimming: 2 bases; junction bases outside the gene matches: 9. The CDR3 contains 16 residues.

This chain links TRBV10-3 with TRBJ1-1, with D maybe TRBD1 (5 bases). From germline, CDR1 is ENHRY and CDR2 SYGVKD. This CDR3 comprises 16 residues. The V end lost 10 bases, the J end lost 1 base, and 22 bases lay between the germline ends. CDR3 bases: TGTGCCACCCGAGACTGGCCGGAGGGGAAGAACACTGAAGCTTTCTTT. The encoded protein is CATRDWPEGKNTEAFF.

This clone has only a few counts. The CDR3, as DNA: TGTGCCAGCAGCCACCCGACTAGCTCCTACGAGCAGTACTTC. Translated, it gives CASSHPTSSYEQYF. The chain recombines TRBV7-9 with TRBJ2-7; D is perhaps TRBD2 (6 bases). Trimming stripped 5 bases from V and 0 bases from J, with 11 bases between. Germline loops: CDR1 SEHNR, CDR2 FQNEAQ (reference sequence). The CDR3 runs 14 residues.

V is TRBV15 and J is TRBJ1-4, with 11 bases identical to TRBD1. The CDR3 extends over 17 amino acids. Germline V gives CDR1 LNHNV, CDR2 YYDKDF (reference sequence). V lost 0 bases and J lost 8; bases outside the gene matches: 8. CDR3: CATSRDLTGQGEEKLFF. The CDR3 DNA is TGTGCCACCAGCAGAGATTTGACGGGACAGGGGGAAGAAAAACTGTTTTTT.

This chain uses TRBV5-1 with TRBJ1-2; 7 bases are a match to TRBD1. The CDR3 length is 16 residues. Germline values: CDR1 SGHRS, CDR2 YFSETQ. Unmatched junction bases numbered 5, after V lost 0 bases and J lost 0 bases. The CDR3 loop reads CASSLGWDRANYGYTF. In DNA, the CDR3 is TGCGCCAGCAGCTTGGGCTGGGACAGAGCTAACTATGGCTACACCTTC.

V is TRBV20-1 and J is TRBJ1-2; D possibly corresponds to TRBD1 (6 bases). This CDR3 has 14 residues. V lost 3 bases and J 4 bases, leaving 15 bases between the germline ends. CDR1 DFQATT and CDR2 SNEGSKA come from the germline V gene (reference sequence). DNA of the CDR3: TGCAGTGCTAGTGGCGGGGGCTACGGCTATGGCTACACCTTC. It is translated as CSASGGGYGYGYTF.

The V gene is TRBV10-3, the J gene TRBJ1-6; D possibly corresponds to TRBD1 (5 bases). The germline gives CDR1 ENHRY, CDR2 SYGVKD. V lost 3 bases and J 7 bases, leaving 10 bases between the germline ends. The CDR3 extends over 14 amino acids. The CDR3 coding sequence is TGTGCCATCAGTGACCTGGAGGGGAATTCACCCCTCCACTTT. Translating it yields CAISDLEGNSPLHF.

This chain uses TRBV6-5 with TRBJ2-1; D gene ambiguous. Germline V gives CDR1 MNHEY, CDR2 SVGAGI. Trimming stripped 6 bases from V and 3 bases from J, with 3 bases between. The CDR3 has 11 amino acids. In DNA form, the CDR3 reads TGTGCCAGCAGACTCTACAATGAGCAGTTCTTC. It codes for CASRLYNEQFF.